This TCR beta chain was recorded in a study of human T cells and chemical hapten exposure. Study summary: DPC at 2% was the sensitizing agent, placed on approximately 2 cm by approximately 2 cm of upper inner arm skin. Patch tests put 0.01% DPC on the upper back, read at 6 days.

Each CDR3 protein gets one entry after TCRdb re-called the RACE reads with MiXCR. The sample includes 85,000 to 95,000 distinct CDR3 sequences, approximately 9.9% of them seen just once. Germline CDR1 SGDLS, CDR2 YYNGEE. This CDR3 has 14 residues. The V gene lost 0 bases and the J gene lost 8 bases, with 14 bases spanning the gap. The sample holds many counts of this clonotype. Stated time point: patch test 2, 6 weeks after DPC sensitization. The treatment is: therapeutic diphenylcyclopropenone sensitization with weekly scalp DPC. This TCR was sampled from a man aged 40-49 years with alopecia areata. Some clones in this sample may be carry-over from other donors' samples. The chain uses TRBV9 and TRBJ1-1; D possibly corresponds to TRBD1 (5 bases). The sequences come from whole blood, collected in connection with sensitization to the hapten diphenylcyclopropenone (DPC). The CDR3 DNA is TGTGCCAGCAGCGTAGGGGCGGGACGGCAAGAAGCTTTCTTT. Its protein product is CASSVGAGRQEAFF. The full variable domain, with the rest looked up from reference TRBV9 and TRBJ1-1, is DSGVTQTPKHLITATGQRVTLRCSPRSGDLSVYWYQQSLDQGLQFLIQYYNGEERAKGNILERFSAQQFPDLHSELNLSSLELGDSALYFCASSVGAGRQEAFFGQGTRLTVV.